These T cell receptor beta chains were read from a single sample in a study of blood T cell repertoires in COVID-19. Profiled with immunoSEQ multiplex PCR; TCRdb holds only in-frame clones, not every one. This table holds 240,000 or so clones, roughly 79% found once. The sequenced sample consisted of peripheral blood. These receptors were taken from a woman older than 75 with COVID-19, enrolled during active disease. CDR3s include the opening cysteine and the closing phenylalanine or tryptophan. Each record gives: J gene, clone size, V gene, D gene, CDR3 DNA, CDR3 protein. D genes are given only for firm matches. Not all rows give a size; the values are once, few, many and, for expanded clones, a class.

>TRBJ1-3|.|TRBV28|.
TGTGCCAGCAGTTTAGGCGGGGCCCGAGGTGAGACCATATATTTT
CASSLGGARGETIYF
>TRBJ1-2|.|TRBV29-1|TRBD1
TGCAGCTCTGGGGTGACAGGGCGCTACACCTTC
CSSGVTGRYTF
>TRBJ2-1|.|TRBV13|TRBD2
TGTGCCAGCAGCTCACCTCTCGGGGGGGTCTACAATGAGCAGTTCTTC
CASSSPLGGVYNEQFF
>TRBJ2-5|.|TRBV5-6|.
TGTGCCAGCAGCTCGACAGGTCAAGAGACCCAGTACTTC
CASSSTGQETQYF
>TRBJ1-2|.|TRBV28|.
TGTGCCAGCAGTTTACCCAACAGGCGCGGGAGGGACGGCTACACCTTC
CASSLPNRRGRDGYTF
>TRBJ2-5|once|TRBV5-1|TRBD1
TGCGCCAGCAGCTCCTTGGACAGGAGGGAGACCCAGTACTTC
CASSSLDRRETQYF
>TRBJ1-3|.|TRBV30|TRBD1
TGTGCCTGGGGGACAGGGGGGTTGACCATATATTTT
CAWGTGGLTIYF
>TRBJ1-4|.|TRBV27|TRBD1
TGTGCCAGCAGTTTGATCCCTGGACAGGGAGTAAACGAAAAACTGTTTTTT
CASSLIPGQGVNEKLFF
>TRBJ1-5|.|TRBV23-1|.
TGCGCCAGCAGTCATGACAGCGGCAATCAGCCCCAGCATTTT
CASSHDSGNQPQHF
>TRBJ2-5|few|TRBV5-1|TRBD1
TGCGCCAGCAGCTTCGGGACAGGGGGTCAAGAGACCCAGTACTTC
CASSFGTGGQETQYF
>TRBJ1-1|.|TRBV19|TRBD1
TGTGCCAGTAGACGGGGACAGGCAATGAACACTGAAGCTTTCTTT
CASRRGQAMNTEAFF
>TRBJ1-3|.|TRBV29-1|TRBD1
TGCAGCGTTGTACAGGGGGGGAGAGGAAACACCATATATTTT
CSVVQGGRGNTIYF
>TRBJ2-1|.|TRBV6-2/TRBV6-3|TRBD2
TGTGCCAGCAGTTACGGGACTAGCGTCAATGAGCAGTTCTTC
CASSYGTSVNEQFF
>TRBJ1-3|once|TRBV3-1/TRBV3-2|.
TGTGCCAGCAGCCACGGGGGCTCTGGAAACACCATATATTTT
CASSHGGSGNTIYF
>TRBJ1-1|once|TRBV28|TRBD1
TGTGCCAGCAGCCCCGACAGGGGTACTGAAGCTTTCTTT
CASSPDRGTEAFF
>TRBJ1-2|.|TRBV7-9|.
TGTGCCAGCAGCAGGGATCTGAGGGGCTACACCTTC
CASSRDLRGYTF
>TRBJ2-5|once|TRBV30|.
TGTGCCTGTTCCCGCGTGTGGGAGACCCAGTACTTC
CACSRVWETQYF
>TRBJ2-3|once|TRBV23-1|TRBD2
TGCGCCAGCAGTCAATCCTGCCTAGCGGGAGGGTGGGGCACAGATACGCAGTATTTT
CASSQSCLAGGWGTDTQYF